Following are 15 T cell receptor beta chains from one sample sequenced in a study of cytomegalovirus exposure and HLA in healthy donors. The PCR had 60 Vbeta and 13 Jbeta primers. Profiled with immunoSEQ multiplex PCR; TCRdb holds only in-frame clones, not every one. In total, the table holds roughly 71,000 clones. The sequencing input was PBMCs. The receptor source for this set is a woman in her forties in good health and CMV-seropositive.

The chain is built from TRBV29-1 and TRBJ2-2; the D gene is possibly TRBD2 (5 bases). Germline V gives CDR1 SQVTM, CDR2 ANQGSEA. V dropped 3 bases and J dropped 6 bases, with 8 bases sitting between them. The CDR3 is 12 amino acids. CDR3 DNA sequence: TGCAGCGTTGACGGGGAATCCGGGGAGCTGTTTTTT. It encodes CSVDGESGELFF.

The chain links TRBV5-3 to TRBJ1-2, with 8 nucleotides matching TRBD1. TRBV5-3 is noted as an ORF with a role that remains uncertain. The CDR3 is 13 amino acids. V shed 4 bases, J shed 5 bases, and the junction held 4 bases outside the gene matches. CDR3 in DNA: TGTGCCAGAAGCCCGGACAGGGTTTATGGCTACACCTTC. Translated, it gives CARSPDRVYGYTF.

Comments on this clone: Because it lacks the conserved phenylalanine or tryptophan at the end, this CDR3 is likely a read error. The limits of the CDR3 on the DNA are not certain, so only TCRdb's listed CDR3 is given. This chain links TRBV4-3 with TRBJ1-1; the D call of TRBD1 is as the table states it, not checked on the DNA. The germline V gene encodes CDR1 LGHNA and CDR2 YSLEER. With termini counted, the CDR3 has 15 amino acids. CDR3 region: CASSQDSIRTLNRGT.

The chain has TRBV7-6 and TRBJ1-1, with D perhaps TRBD1 (6 bases). V dropped 5 bases and J dropped 1 base, with 14 bases sitting between them. Per germline, CDR1 SGHVS and CDR2 FNYEAQ. The CDR3 spans 15 residues. The CDR3 coding sequence is TGTGCCAGCAGCGAGGGGGTAGGCAAGAACACTGAAGCTTTCTTT. Translating it yields CASSEGVGKNTEAFF.

This chain connects TRBV5-6 to TRBJ2-1; no reliable D call. Germline V gene sequence: CDR1 SGHDT, CDR2 YYEEEE. This CDR3 region has 15 residues. V gave up 0 bases and J gave up 0 bases, with 7 bases separating them. The DNA for the CDR3 is TGTGCCAGCAGCTTGGACTGGAGCTCCTACAATGAGCAGTTCTTC. Its protein is CASSLDWSSYNEQFF.

This chain links TRBV4-2 with TRBJ2-2; 11 positions match TRBD1. The CDR3 totals 14 residues. V lost 6 bases and J lost 3; bases outside the gene matches: 0. The germline CDR1 and CDR2 sequences are LGHNA and YNFKEQ. The CDR3 sequence is CASRGQGDTGELFF. The CDR3 DNA is TGTGCCAGCAGGGGACAGGGGGACACCGGGGAGCTGTTTTTT.

V is TRBV4-3 and J is TRBJ2-1, with D perhaps TRBD2 (5 bases). CDR3 size: 17 residues. The germline CDR1 and CDR2 sequences are LGHNA and YSLEER. V lost 0 bases and J lost 6, with 18 bases in between. This CDR3 reads CASSQDSSWTDSNEQFF. CDR3 nucleotides: TGCGCCAGCAGCCAAGACTCATCCTGGACTGATTCCAATGAGCAGTTCTTC.

This chain uses TRBV28 with TRBJ1-1; D not certain. Per germline, CDR1 MDHEN and CDR2 SYDVKM. The CDR3 has 14 amino acids. V lost 5 bases and J lost 1, with 11 bases in between. The chain's CDR3 is CASSLRVGNTEAFF. The CDR3 DNA reads TGTGCCAGCAGTCTCCGGGTAGGGAACACTGAAGCTTTCTTT.

This chain joins TRBV6-5 and TRBJ1-1; maybe TRBD1 (5 bases). The V end lost 0 bases, the J end lost 0 bases, and 11 bases lay between the germline ends. CDR1 is MNHEY, CDR2 SVGAGI, per germline. The CDR3 spans 16 residues. The chain's CDR3 is CASSYSSRAMNTEAFF. DNA for the CDR3: TGTGCCAGCAGTTACTCGAGCAGGGCCATGAACACTGAAGCTTTCTTT.

The V and J genes are TRBV15 and TRBJ2-7; 10 nucleotides line up with TRBD1. Per the germline V gene, CDR1 is LNHNV and CDR2 is YYDKDF (reference sequence). The CDR3 loop spans 14 amino acids. V shed 6 bases, J shed 3 bases, and the junction held 5 bases outside the gene matches. CDR3 nucleotide sequence: TGTGCCACCAGGACAGGGGGCGATTTCTACGAGCAGTACTTC. Translated, it gives CATRTGGDFYEQYF.

This chain links TRBV19 with TRBJ2-7, with 8 bases identical to TRBD1. The ends lost 6 bases at V and 5 bases at J; junction bases unmatched: 12. From germline, CDR1 is LNHDA and CDR2 SQIVND (reference sequence). The CDR3 is 15 residues long. CDR3: CASSSFDRGNDEQYF. CDR3 DNA: TGTGCCAGTAGCTCCTTCGACAGGGGAAACGACGAGCAGTACTTC.

The rearrangement joins TRBV9 to TRBJ1-1, with TRBD1 identical over 9 bases. Germline loops: CDR1 SGDLS, CDR2 YYNGEE. Germline trimming cut 2 bases from V and 1 base from J; bases unmatched to any gene: 3. This CDR3 spans 15 amino acids. The CDR3 reads CASSVGTGKNTEAFF. The CDR3 DNA reads as TGTGCCAGCAGCGTTGGGACAGGGAAGAACACTGAAGCTTTCTTT.

The rearrangement uses TRBV29-1 and TRBJ2-1, with 9 bases matching TRBD2. The ends lost 8 bases at V and 0 bases at J; junction bases unmatched: 17. This CDR3 is 18 amino acids long. Germline-derived CDR1 and CDR2 are SQVTM and ANQGSEA. The CDR3 loop is CSNVGKGLAPISYNEQFF. In DNA, the CDR3 is TGCAGCAATGTCGGAAAAGGACTAGCGCCCATCTCCTACAATGAGCAGTTCTTC.

The chain couples TRBV10-3 to TRBJ2-7; 11 bases line up with TRBD2. This CDR3 has 13 residues. Trimming took 8 bases from V and 4 from J; bases not matched to a gene: 4. Germline V CDR1 and CDR2: ENHRY, SYGVKD. The CDR3 DNA reads TGTGCCATCCAGACTAGCGGGACATACGAGCAGTACTTC. Encoded protein: CAIQTSGTYEQYF.

V gene TRBV19 combines with J gene TRBJ2-2, with 10 bases lining up with TRBD2. CDR1 is LNHDA and CDR2 is SQIVND in the germline V gene (reference sequence). V was clipped by 3 bases and J by 1 base; unmatched bases: 17. The CDR3 runs to 21 residues. CDR3 region: CASSIELVYSGTSENTGELFF. CDR3 in DNA: TGTGCCAGTAGTATCGAATTGGTATATTCGGGGACTAGCGAGAACACCGGGGAGCTGTTTTTT.